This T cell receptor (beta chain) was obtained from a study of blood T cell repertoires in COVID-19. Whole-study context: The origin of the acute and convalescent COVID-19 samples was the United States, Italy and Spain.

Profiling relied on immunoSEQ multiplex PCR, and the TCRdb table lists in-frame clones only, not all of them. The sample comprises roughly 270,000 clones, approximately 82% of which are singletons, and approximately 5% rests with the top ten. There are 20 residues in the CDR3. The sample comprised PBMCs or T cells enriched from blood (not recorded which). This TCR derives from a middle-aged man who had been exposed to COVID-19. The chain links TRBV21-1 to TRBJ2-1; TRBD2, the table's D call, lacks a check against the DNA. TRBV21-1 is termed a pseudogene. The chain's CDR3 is CASSPPELVHGPLYRNEQFF. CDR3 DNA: TGTGCCAGCAGCCCCCCAGAACTAGTCCATGGGCCTCTTTACCGGAATGAGCAGTTCTTC.